This entry features one T cell receptor (beta chain) sequence. Its specificity is unknown. CDR1 LGHNA and CDR2 YNFKEQ come from the germline V gene. This CDR3 spans 15 amino acids. The germline V and J ends were trimmed by 2 bases and 6 bases, with 13 bases remaining between them. This specimen belongs to a study of T-cell memory formation after mild COVID-19. Findings and caveats of the study: Researchers found some responding clones in pre-infection memory, a sign that cross-reactive memory joined.

Each CDR3 protein is one row after TCRdb ran MiXCR on the 5' RACE reads. Of about 620,000 distinct CDR3 sequences listed, roughly 18% are singletons. The source material was PBMCs or a T cell subset sorted from them (not recorded which). This clonotype originated in an adult woman who had mild COVID-19 (a few samples of this study predate the infection). Cell type and time point are not known. This chain connects TRBV4-2 to TRBJ2-2; tentative D call: TRBD1 (6 bases). The chain's CDR3 is CASSQKTGFSGELFF. The DNA for the CDR3 is TGTGCCAGCAGCCAAAAAACAGGGTTTTCCGGGGAGCTGTTTTTT.